This is a list of T cell receptor beta chains from one sample in a study of cytomegalovirus exposure and HLA in healthy donors. Clones were read by immunoSEQ multiplex PCR, and TCRdb kept only the in-frame ones, dropping some. The sample shows some 200,000 clones, roughly 84% of them seen only once. Sequencing was done on a sample of PBMCs. All receptors derive from a girl less than two years old in good health and CMV-seronegative. Both conserved end residues are part of each CDR3. The D gene is left open where the match is weak.

D gene	V gene	J gene	CDR3 protein	CDR3 DNA
TRBD2	TRBV6-1	TRBJ2-7	CASSEKSGRNSEQYF	TGTGCCAGCAGTGAAAAGTCCGGGAGGAACTCCGAGCAGTACTTC
TRBD1	TRBV6-5	TRBJ1-2	CASSQNRDRVYGYTF	TGTGCCAGCAGCCAGAATCGGGACAGGGTCTATGGCTACACCTTC
-	TRBV29-1	TRBJ1-1	CSVTLSQPGTEAFF	TGCAGCGTCACCCTGTCCCAACCGGGCACTGAAGCTTTCTTT
TRBD1	TRBV7-9	TRBJ1-2	CSSSLGGGASGYTF	TGTTCCAGCAGCTTAGGAGGGGGCGCCTCTGGCTACACCTTC
-	TRBV27	TRBJ1-2	CASSSIRVVGGRGYTF	TGTGCCAGCAGTTCCATACGCGTCGTGGGGGGGAGGGGCTACACCTTC
TRBD1	TRBV30	TRBJ2-2	CAWRQGVNGELFF	TGTGCCTGGAGACAGGGGGTAAACGGGGAGCTGTTTTTT
-	TRBV7-2	TRBJ2-3	CASSLYADTQYF	TGTGCCAGCAGCTTATATGCAGATACGCAGTATTTT
-	TRBV5-8	TRBJ1-3	CASKGSGRGNTIYF	TGTGCCAGCAAAGGGTCGGGAAGGGGAAACACCATATATTTT
TRBD1	TRBV5-1	TRBJ2-1	CASSKPDRGFNEQFF	TGCGCCAGCAGCAAGCCGGACAGGGGGTTCAATGAGCAGTTCTTC
-	TRBV7-2	TRBJ2-3	CASSYLLEDTQYF	TGTGCCAGCAGCTACTTGCTAGAGGATACGCAGTATTTT
TRBD2	TRBV7-3	TRBJ2-7	CASSLRGLAVWQYF	TGTGCCAGCAGCTTAAGGGGACTAGCTGTGTGGCAGTACTTC
-	TRBV19	TRBJ2-1	CASSSLVAGQGNEQFF	TGTGCCAGTAGTAGCCTCGTGGCAGGCCAAGGCAATGAGCAGTTCTTC
TRBD1	TRBV4-1	TRBJ2-7	CASSQGPDRGTYEQYF	TGCGCCAGCAGCCAAGGACCCGACAGGGGAACCTACGAGCAGTACTTC
-	TRBV30	TRBJ1-5	CAWSITSSNQPQHF	TGTGCCTGGAGCATAACCAGTAGCAATCAGCCCCAGCATTTT
-	TRBV4-2	TRBJ1-1	CASSPPGLGGEAFF	TGTGCCAGCAGCCCTCCAGGGTTAGGGGGTGAAGCTTTCTTT
TRBD2	TRBV30	TRBJ2-7	CAWSPSSAGVGFWEQYF	TGTGCCTGGAGTCCCTCGAGTGCGGGAGTCGGGTTTTGGGAGCAGTACTTC
-	TRBV6-1	TRBJ1-2	CASSASDSLGYGYTF	TGTGCCAGCAGTGCTTCGGACAGCCTTGGCTATGGCTACACCTTC
-	TRBV5-6	TRBJ2-1	CASFTGGLHNEQFF	TGTGCCAGTTTTACAGGGGGACTACACAATGAGCAGTTCTTC